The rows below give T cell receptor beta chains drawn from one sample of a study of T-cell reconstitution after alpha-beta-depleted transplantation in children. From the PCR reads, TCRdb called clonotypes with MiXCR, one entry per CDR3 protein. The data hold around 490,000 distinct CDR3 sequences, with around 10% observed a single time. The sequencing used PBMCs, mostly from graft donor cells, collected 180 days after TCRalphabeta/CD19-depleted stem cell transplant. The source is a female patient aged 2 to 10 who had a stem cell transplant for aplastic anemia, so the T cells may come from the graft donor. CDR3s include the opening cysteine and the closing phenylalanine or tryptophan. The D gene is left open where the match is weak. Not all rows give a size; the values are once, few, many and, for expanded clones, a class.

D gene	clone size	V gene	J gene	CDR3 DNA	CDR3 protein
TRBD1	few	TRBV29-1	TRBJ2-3	TGCAGCGCCAAAGAGGGACAGGGAGTCACAGATACGCAGTATTTT	CSAKEGQGVTDTQYF
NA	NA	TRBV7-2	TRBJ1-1	TGTGCCAGCAGCTTAGCGCGGATTGGGGCGGTTGGGGCCACTGAAGCTTTCTTT	CASSLARIGAVGATEAFF
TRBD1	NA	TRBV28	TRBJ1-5	TGTGCCAGCAGCCGTGGGACAGGGCGCAATCAGCCCCAGCATTTT	CASSRGTGRNQPQHF
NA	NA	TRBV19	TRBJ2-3	TGTGCCAGTAGTTCTCGGACAGTAAGCACAGATACGCAGTATTTT	CASSSRTVSTDTQYF
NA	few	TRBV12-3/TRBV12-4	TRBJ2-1	TGTGCCAGCAGTTTTCGCCCAGGGCTGTCGATTAGCTCCTACAATGAGCAGTTCTTC	CASSFRPGLSISSYNEQFF
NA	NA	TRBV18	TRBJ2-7	TGTGCCAGCTCACCACCGGGCCTACTCGGAGGCGAGCAGTACTTC	CASSPPGLLGGEQYF
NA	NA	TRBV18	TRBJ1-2	TGTGCCAGCTCACCAAGGGGTCGCGGCTACACCTTC	CASSPRGRGYTF
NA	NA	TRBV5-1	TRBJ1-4	TGCGCCAGCAGCTTGCAGGGGTACCTACGGGAAAAACTGTTTTTT	CASSLQGYLREKLFF
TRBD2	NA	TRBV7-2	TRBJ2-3	TGTGCCAGCAGCTTAGTCGGCGGGAGGGTGACAGATACGCAGTATTTT	CASSLVGGRVTDTQYF
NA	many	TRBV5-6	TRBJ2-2	TGTGCCAGCAGCTTGGCCAACACCGGGGAGCTGTTTTTT	CASSLANTGELFF
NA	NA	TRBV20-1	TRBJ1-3	TGCAGTGCCAGACACTCCAAAGAGAACACCATATATTTT	CSARHSKENTIYF
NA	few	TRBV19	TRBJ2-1	TGTGCCAGTAGTACGGGACCCCCGGGTCATGAGCAGTTCTTC	CASSTGPPGHEQFF
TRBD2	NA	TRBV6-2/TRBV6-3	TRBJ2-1	TGTGCCAGCACACGGATGAGCGGGACTTCCTACAATGAGCAGTTCTTC	CASTRMSGTSYNEQFF
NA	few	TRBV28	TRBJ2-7	TGTGCCAGCACGGGACACCGCTACGAGCAGTACTTC	CASTGHRYEQYF
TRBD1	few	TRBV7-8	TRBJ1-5	TGTGCCAGCAGCTTAGTAGCAGGGGGATTCACTCAGCCCCAGCATTTT	CASSLVAGGFTQPQHF
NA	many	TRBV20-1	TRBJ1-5	TGCAGTGCTAGTCTGTCGGGAGTCGGCAATCAGCCCCAGCATTTT	CSASLSGVGNQPQHF
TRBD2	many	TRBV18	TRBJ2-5	TGTGCCAGCTCGGCCCAGGGAGGGGACCTCCAAGAGACCCAGTACTTC	CASSAQGGDLQETQYF
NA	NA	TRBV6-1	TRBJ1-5	TGTGCCAGCAGCGAGGACACTCATGGCTCAGTGCCGAGGCAGCCCCAGCATTTT	CASSEDTHGSVPRQPQHF
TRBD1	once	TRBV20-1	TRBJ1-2	TGCAGTGCCAGGGCCTCAAAGGGGGCACGTGGCTACACCTTC	CSARASKGARGYTF
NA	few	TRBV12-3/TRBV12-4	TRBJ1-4	TGTGCCAGCAGTTTAGTTCCTTCGGGACGGCTGTTTTTT	CASSLVPSGRLFF
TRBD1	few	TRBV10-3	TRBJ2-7	TGTGCCATCAGTCCGGGACAGACCTACGAGCAGTACTTC	CAISPGQTYEQYF
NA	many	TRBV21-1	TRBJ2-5	TGTGCCAGCAGCAAAGGCCATCGAGGGGAAGAGGTGTATGAGACCCAGTACTTC	CASSKGHRGEEVYETQYF
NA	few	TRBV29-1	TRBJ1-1	TGCAGCGTTGAGGGACAATTTCCCACTGAAGCTTTCTTT	CSVEGQFPTEAFF
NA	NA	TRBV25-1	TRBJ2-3	TGTGCCACATCGTCCGGGAAGGCAGATACGCAGTATTTT	CATSSGKADTQYF
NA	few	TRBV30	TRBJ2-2	TGTGCCTGGAGTGTGGGGACTGGGAACACCGGGGAGCTGTTTTTT	CAWSVGTGNTGELFF
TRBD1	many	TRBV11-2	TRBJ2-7	TGTGCCAGCCGGCGGGACAGGCTTAACCACGAGCAGTACTTC	CASRRDRLNHEQYF
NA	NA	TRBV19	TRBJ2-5	TGTGCCAGCGCTCTTGAGGGGGGTGAGACCCAGTACTTC	CASALEGGETQYF
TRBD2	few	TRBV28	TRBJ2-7	TGTGCCAGCAGTCAGGGACTAGCGGGAGAGCTTAAAACCTTCTATTACGAGCAGTACTTC	CASSQGLAGELKTFYYEQYF
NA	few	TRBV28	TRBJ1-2	TGTGCCAGCACAATTGGAGGGTATGGCTACACCTTC	CASTIGGYGYTF
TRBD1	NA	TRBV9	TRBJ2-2	TGTGCCAGCAGCTCCGCCGGGACAGGATTCACCGGGGAGCTGTTTTTT	CASSSAGTGFTGELFF
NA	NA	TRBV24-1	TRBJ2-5	TGTGCCACCGGAGGACGGGGCGAGGAGACCCAGTACTTC	CATGGRGEETQYF
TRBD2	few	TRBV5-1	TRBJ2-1	TGCGCCAGCAGCTTGAAAGCGGGACGATTATTCAATGAGCAGTTCTTC	CASSLKAGRLFNEQFF
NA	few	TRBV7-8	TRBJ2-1	TGTGCCAGCATCCATTTGAGGAATGAGCAGTTCTTC	CASIHLRNEQFF
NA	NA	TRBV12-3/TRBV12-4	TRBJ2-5	TGTGCCAGCAGTTCGGACCCCCCTGAGGCAGAGACCCAGTACTTC	CASSSDPPEAETQYF
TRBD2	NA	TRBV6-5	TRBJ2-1	TGTGCCACCGAGTTACTAGCGGGAGTCTACAATGAGCAGTTCTTC	CATELLAGVYNEQFF
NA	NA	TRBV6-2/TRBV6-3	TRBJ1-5	TGTGCCAGCAACTCCGGGGCAGCACGCTCGCATTTT	CASNSGAARSHF
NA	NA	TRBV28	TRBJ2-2	TGTGCCAGCAGTTTCCTCAGTCCGACAGTGTTTCTTTGGACCGGGGAGCTGTTTTTT	CASSFLSPTVFLWTGELFF
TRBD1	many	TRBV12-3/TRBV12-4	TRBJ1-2	TGTGCCAGCAGCTATTTCCGCCGGACAGGGGGCATCTATGGCTACACCTTC	CASSYFRRTGGIYGYTF
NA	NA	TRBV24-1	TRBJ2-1	TGTGCCACCAGTGATCAGGGTGGTTTACCCTACAATGAGCAGTTCTTC	CATSDQGGLPYNEQFF
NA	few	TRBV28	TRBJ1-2	TGTGCCAGCGTCACCCCTCAGATTAACTATGGCTACACCTTC	CASVTPQINYGYTF
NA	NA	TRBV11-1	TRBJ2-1	TGTGCCAGCAGCCCCCCTCTTGGGCAGCTTTCTTTCAACTACAATGAGCAGTTCTTC	CASSPPLGQLSFNYNEQFF
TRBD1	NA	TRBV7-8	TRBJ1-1	TGTGCCAGCGCCAGAGGTGGACAGGTCCCTAGGTGGGCTGAAGCTTTCTTT	CASARGGQVPRWAEAFF
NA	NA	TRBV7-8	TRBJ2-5	TGTGCCAGCAGCTTACCCACTGCCGGAACCAGTTTCGAGACCCAGTACTTC	CASSLPTAGTSFETQYF
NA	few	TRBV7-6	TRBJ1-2	TGTGCCAGCAGCCTAACTGGGGGTGGTTCGCCTTACTATGGCTACACCTTC	CASSLTGGGSPYYGYTF
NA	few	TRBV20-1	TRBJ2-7	TGCAGTGCTAGCAAGACATCTAGGCCCCCTTACGAGCAGTACTTC	CSASKTSRPPYEQYF